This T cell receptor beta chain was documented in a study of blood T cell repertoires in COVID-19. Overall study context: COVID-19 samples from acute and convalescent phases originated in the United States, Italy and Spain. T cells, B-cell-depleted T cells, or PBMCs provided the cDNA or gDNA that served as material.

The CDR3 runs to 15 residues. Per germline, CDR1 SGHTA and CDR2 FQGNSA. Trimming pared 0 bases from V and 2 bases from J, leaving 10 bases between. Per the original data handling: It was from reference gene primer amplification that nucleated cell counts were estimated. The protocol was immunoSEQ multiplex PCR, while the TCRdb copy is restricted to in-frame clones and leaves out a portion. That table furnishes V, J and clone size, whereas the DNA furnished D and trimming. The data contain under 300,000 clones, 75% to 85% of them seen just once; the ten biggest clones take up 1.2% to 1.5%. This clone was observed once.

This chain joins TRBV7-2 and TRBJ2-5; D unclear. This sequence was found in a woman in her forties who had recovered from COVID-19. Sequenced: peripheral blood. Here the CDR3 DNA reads TGTGCCAGCAGCTTAGCGCCGTGGGCGCAAGAGACCCAGTACTTC. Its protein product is CASSLAPWAQETQYF.